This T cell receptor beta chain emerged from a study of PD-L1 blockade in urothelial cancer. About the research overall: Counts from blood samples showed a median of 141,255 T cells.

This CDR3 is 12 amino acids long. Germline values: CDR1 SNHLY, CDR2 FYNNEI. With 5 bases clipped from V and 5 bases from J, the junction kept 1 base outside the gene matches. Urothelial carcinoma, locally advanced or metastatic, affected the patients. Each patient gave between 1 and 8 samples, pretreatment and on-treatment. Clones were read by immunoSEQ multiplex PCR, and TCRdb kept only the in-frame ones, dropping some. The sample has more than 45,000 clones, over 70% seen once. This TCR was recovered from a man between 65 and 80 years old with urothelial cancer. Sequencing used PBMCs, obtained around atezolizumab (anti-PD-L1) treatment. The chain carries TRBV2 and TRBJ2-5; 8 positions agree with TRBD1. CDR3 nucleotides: TGTGCCAGCAGTAGACAGGGGGAGACCCAGTACTTC. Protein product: CASSRQGETQYF.